These T cell receptor beta chains were read from a single sample in a study of cytotoxic CD8 clonotypes in ibrutinib-treated CLL. Clones were sequenced by immunoSEQ multiplex PCR, and TCRdb holds only the in-frame ones, with some missing. Seen here are 20,000 to 25,000 clones, over 65% observed once, and the top ten hold approximately 24%. The source material was PBMCs, sampled before ibrutinib treatment. These receptors originate from a human donor with chronic lymphocytic leukemia. The CDR3 runs from the conserved cysteine through the conserved F or W. Fields, in order: CDR3 protein, J gene, V gene, CDR3 length.

CDR3aa: CASSLVQGVNTEAFF
j_gene: TRBJ1-1
v_gene: TRBV7-9
len: 15

CDR3aa: CASSLAGVNEQFF
j_gene: TRBJ2-1
v_gene: TRBV5-1
len: 13

CDR3aa: CASSFGPGQGLMQPQHF
j_gene: TRBJ1-5
v_gene: TRBV7-2
len: 17

CDR3aa: CASSATHPGGRGYTF
j_gene: TRBJ1-2
v_gene: TRBV9
len: 15

CDR3aa: CASSQGGSHNEQFF
j_gene: TRBJ2-1
v_gene: TRBV4-1
len: 14

CDR3aa: CASSPETQYF
j_gene: TRBJ2-5
v_gene: TRBV5-1
len: 10

CDR3aa: CASSVQGRDEKLFF
j_gene: TRBJ1-4
v_gene: TRBV6-1
len: 14

CDR3aa: CAWSIRTGGYEQYF
j_gene: TRBJ2-7
v_gene: TRBV30
len: 14

CDR3aa: CASSSPSRDTSSYNEQFF
j_gene: TRBJ2-1
v_gene: TRBV11-2
len: 18

CDR3aa: CASSSQTLNEQYF
j_gene: TRBJ2-7
v_gene: TRBV5-1
len: 13

CDR3aa: CATSSSGVKLFF
j_gene: TRBJ1-4
v_gene: TRBV15
len: 12

CDR3aa: CASSTPGTSTDTQYF
j_gene: TRBJ2-3
v_gene: TRBV10-1
len: 15

CDR3aa: CASSLGTGNSNQPQHF
j_gene: TRBJ1-5
v_gene: TRBV5-1
len: 16

CDR3aa: CASSLAGGAGNQPQHF
j_gene: TRBJ1-5
v_gene: TRBV5-6
len: 16

CDR3aa: CASSYSLREGTDTQYF
j_gene: TRBJ2-3
v_gene: TRBV6-5
len: 16

CDR3aa: CASSMGGIQETQYF
j_gene: TRBJ2-5
v_gene: TRBV19
len: 14

CDR3aa: CASSQQGLSDEQYF
j_gene: TRBJ2-7
v_gene: TRBV6-5
len: 14

CDR3aa: CASSLASGGGTDTQYF
j_gene: TRBJ2-3
v_gene: TRBV7-2
len: 16

CDR3aa: CASSLPTGATEAFF
j_gene: TRBJ1-1
v_gene: TRBV7-2
len: 14

CDR3aa: CASSGLEAGGDNIQYF
j_gene: TRBJ2-4
v_gene: TRBV25-1
len: 16

CDR3aa: CASSTTASGQLYNEQFF
j_gene: TRBJ2-1
v_gene: TRBV7-9
len: 17

CDR3aa: CASSSLVSGGNEQFF
j_gene: TRBJ2-1
v_gene: TRBV11-2
len: 15

CDR3aa: CAISGRRNTEAFF
j_gene: TRBJ1-1
v_gene: TRBV10-3
len: 13

CDR3aa: CASSLNQGTEAFF
j_gene: TRBJ1-1
v_gene: TRBV9
len: 13

CDR3aa: CASSAATSGSYEQYF
j_gene: TRBJ2-7
v_gene: TRBV5-4
len: 15

CDR3aa: CASRTDPYNQPQHF
j_gene: TRBJ1-5
v_gene: TRBV2
len: 14

CDR3aa: CASSPGGWGSGTGELFF
j_gene: TRBJ2-2
v_gene: TRBV9
len: 17

CDR3aa: CASSEPGLATNEKLFF
j_gene: TRBJ1-4
v_gene: TRBV2
len: 16

CDR3aa: CASAGDNLYEQYF
j_gene: TRBJ2-7
v_gene: TRBV2
len: 13